Below are 11 T cell receptor beta chains sequenced from a single sample in a study of Ad26.COV2.S vaccination and SARS-CoV-2 variants. Treatment indicated: 19 received Ad26.COV2.S at low or high dose, single or two shots; several received placebo; per-sample allocation not given. Each sample was drawn 63 days after the first injection (of vaccine or placebo). Sequencing used immunoSEQ multiplex PCR; TCRdb keeps in-frame clones, though not all of them. The table records roughly 460,000 clones, about nine tenths of them present only once. The specimen comprised peripheral blood, sampled in a trial of Ad26.COV2.S vaccine versus placebo. Receptor source: a person between 18 and 65 years old who received the Ad26.COV2.S COVID-19 vaccine or a placebo.

This chain connects TRBV11-1 to TRBJ2-7; perhaps TRBD2 as D (5 bases). This CDR3 is built from 14 residues. V was pared by 3 bases and J by 3 bases, with 12 bases between. CDR1 and CDR2 from the germline V gene are SGHAT and FQDESV (reference sequence). The CDR3 region is CASSFGDGIYEQYF. DNA of the CDR3: TGTGCCAGCAGCTTCGGGGATGGAATCTACGAGCAGTACTTC.

J is TRBJ1-2 and V is TRBV27, with 10 bases that match TRBD1. The CDR3 runs to 17 residues. Germline CDR1 is MNHEY and CDR2 is SMNVEV (reference sequence). Losses at the gene ends were 3 bases for V and 5 bases for J; bases not matched to a gene: 12. The CDR3 nucleotides read TGTGCCAGCAGTTTCTCAAGAGACGGACAGGGGGGTTATGGCTACACCTTC. It specifies CASSFSRDGQGGYGYTF.

The chain combines TRBV2 with TRBJ1-1; no clear D gene. The ends were cut back, 4 bases at V and 0 bases at J, with 12 bases in the middle. The CDR3 runs to 15 residues. Looked up from germline, CDR1 is SNHLY and CDR2 is FYNNEI. Here the CDR3 DNA reads TGTGCCAGCAGTGTCAGGCGGACCCTGAACACTGAAGCTTTCTTT. Amino acids: CASSVRRTLNTEAFF.

The table lists this clone with a count of one. This chain links TRBV2 with TRBJ1-2, with 10 bases that match TRBD1. This CDR3 has 14 amino acids. The J segment lost 2 bases and the V segment lost 7 bases, leaving 4 bases of the junction unmatched. CDR1 and CDR2 from the germline V gene are SNHLY and FYNNEI. This CDR3 is CASTPDRGNYGYTF. In nucleotides, the CDR3 is TGTGCCAGCACCCCGGACAGGGGGAACTATGGCTACACCTTC.

This clone was observed a few times. DNA for the CDR3: TGTGGAAGTGGGGGGGACTTACGAAACGAGCAGTTCTTC. Protein product: CGSGGDLRNEQFF. The chain employs TRBV6-9 and TRBJ2-1, with 7 bases matching TRBD2. CDR1 is MNHGY and CDR2 is SVAAGI in the germline V gene. The CDR3 has 13 amino acids.

This chain connects TRBV19 to TRBJ1-1; D is uncertain. Germline values: CDR1 LNHDA, CDR2 SQIVND (reference sequence). The CDR3 extends over 14 amino acids. The germline V and J ends were trimmed by 4 bases and 5 bases, with 14 bases remaining between them. The DNA of the CDR3 is TGTGCCAGTAGTACCAGCCTACTAGGGACTGAAGCTTTCTTT. Its protein product is CASSTSLLGTEAFF.

This chain connects TRBV6-2 or TRBV6-3 to TRBJ2-7, with unresolved D. The CDR3 loop spans 11 amino acids. Germline CDR1 is MNHEY and CDR2 is SVGEGT. The V and J ends lost 6 bases and 7 bases respectively, with 10 bases between them. The CDR3 is CASSNPLEQYF. CDR3 coding DNA: TGTGCCAGCAGCAACCCTCTGGAGCAGTACTTC.

The chain recombines TRBV18 with TRBJ2-1; D remains unclear. V was trimmed by 0 bases and J by 4 bases, leaving 4 bases between them. Germline CDR1 KGHSH, CDR2 LQKENI. The length of the CDR3 is 13 residues. The CDR3 DNA sequence: TGTGCCAGCTCACCACCCGCATACAATGAGCAGTTCTTC. It yields the protein CASSPPAYNEQFF.

The rearrangement uses TRBV28 and TRBJ2-1; tentative D call: TRBD2 (5 bases). Germline V gives CDR1 MDHEN, CDR2 SYDVKM. Trimming removed 7 bases at V and 0 bases at J, with 10 bases between. The CDR3 has 14 amino acids. As DNA, the CDR3 is TGTGCCAGCAAACGCGGGCTCTCCTACAATGAGCAGTTCTTC. It encodes CASKRGLSYNEQFF.

This clone has only one observation. The J gene is TRBJ2-2, the V gene TRBV5-1; TRBD1 matches at 12 bases. Germline CDR1 is SGHRS and CDR2 is YFSETQ. V trimming: 4 bases; J trimming: 0 bases; junction bases outside the gene matches: 4. The CDR3 consists of 17 residues. For the CDR3, the DNA is TGCGCCAGCAGCCGGGGACAGGGGGCTTCGAACACCGGGGAGCTGTTTTTT. Amino acids: CASSRGQGASNTGELFF.

This chain connects TRBV24-1 to TRBJ2-3, with D unclear. V dropped 4 bases and J dropped 8 bases, with 9 bases sitting between them. This CDR3 has 12 residues. Germline loops: CDR1 KGHDR, CDR2 SFDVKD. The CDR3 region is CATSDRQATQYF. The CDR3 DNA reads TGTGCCACCAGTGACAGACAAGCTACGCAGTATTTT.